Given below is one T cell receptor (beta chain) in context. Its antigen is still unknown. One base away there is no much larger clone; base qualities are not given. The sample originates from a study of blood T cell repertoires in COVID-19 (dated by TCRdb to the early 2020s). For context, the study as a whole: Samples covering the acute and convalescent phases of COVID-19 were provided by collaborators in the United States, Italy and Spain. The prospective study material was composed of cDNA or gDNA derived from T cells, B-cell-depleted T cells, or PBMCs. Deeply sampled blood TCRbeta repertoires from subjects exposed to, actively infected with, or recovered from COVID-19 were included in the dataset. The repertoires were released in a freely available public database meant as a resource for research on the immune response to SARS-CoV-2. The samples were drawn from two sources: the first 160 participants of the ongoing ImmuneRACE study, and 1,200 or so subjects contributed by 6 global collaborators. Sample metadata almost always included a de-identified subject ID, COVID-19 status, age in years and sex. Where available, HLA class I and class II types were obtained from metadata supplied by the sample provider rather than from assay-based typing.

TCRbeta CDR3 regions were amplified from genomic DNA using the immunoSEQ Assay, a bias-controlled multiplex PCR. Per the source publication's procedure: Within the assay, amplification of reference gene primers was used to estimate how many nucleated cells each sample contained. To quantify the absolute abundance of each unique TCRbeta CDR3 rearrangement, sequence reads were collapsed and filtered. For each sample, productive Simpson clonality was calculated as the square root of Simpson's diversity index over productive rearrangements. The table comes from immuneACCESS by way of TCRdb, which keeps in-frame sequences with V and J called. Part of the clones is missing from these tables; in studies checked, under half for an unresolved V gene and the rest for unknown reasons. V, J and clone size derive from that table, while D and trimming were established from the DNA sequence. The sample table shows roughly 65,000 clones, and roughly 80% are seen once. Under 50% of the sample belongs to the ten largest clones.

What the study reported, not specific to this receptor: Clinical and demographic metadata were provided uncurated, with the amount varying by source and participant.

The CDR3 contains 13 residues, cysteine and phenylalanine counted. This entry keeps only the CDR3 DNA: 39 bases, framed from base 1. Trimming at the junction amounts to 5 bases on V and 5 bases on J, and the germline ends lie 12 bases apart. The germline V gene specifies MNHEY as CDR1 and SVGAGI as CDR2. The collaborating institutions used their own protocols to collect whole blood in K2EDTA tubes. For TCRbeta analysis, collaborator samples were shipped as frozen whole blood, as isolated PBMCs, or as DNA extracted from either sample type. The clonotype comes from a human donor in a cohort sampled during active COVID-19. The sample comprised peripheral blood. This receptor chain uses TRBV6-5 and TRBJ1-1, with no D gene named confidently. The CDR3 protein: CASSTTLVTEAFF. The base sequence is TGTGCCAGCAGTACGACGCTAGTTACTGAAGCTTTCTTT.